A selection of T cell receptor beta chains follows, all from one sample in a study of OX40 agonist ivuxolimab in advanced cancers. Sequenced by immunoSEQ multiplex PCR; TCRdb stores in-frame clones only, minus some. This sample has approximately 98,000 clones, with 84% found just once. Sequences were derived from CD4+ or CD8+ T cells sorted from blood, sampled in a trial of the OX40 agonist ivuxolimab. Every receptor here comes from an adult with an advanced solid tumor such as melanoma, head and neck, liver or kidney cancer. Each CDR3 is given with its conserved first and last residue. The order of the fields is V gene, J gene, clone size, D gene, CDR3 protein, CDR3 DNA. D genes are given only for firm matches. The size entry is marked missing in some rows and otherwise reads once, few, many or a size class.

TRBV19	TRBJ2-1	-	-	CASSIGGPYNEQFF	TGTGCCAGTAGTATAGGGGGGCCATACAATGAGCAGTTCTTC
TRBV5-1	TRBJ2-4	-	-	CASSLYENIAKNIQYF	TGCGCCAGCAGCTTGTATGAGAATATAGCCAAAAACATTCAGTACTTC
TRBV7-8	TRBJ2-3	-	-	CASSQDRVFRTDTQYF	TGTGCCAGCAGCCAGGACAGAGTTTTTCGCACAGATACGCAGTATTTT
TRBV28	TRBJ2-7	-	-	CASLFSVGAEQYF	TGTGCCAGCCTTTTTTCGGTAGGGGCCGAGCAGTACTTC
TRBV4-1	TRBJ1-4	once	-	CASSQDLRGGEKLFF	TGCGCCAGCAGCCAAGACCTAAGGGGGGGTGAAAAACTGTTTTTT
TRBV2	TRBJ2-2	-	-	CASRRERSGELFF	TGTGCCAGCAGGAGGGAGAGGTCCGGGGAGCTGTTTTTT
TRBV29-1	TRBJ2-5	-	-	CSVEWRYQETQYF	TGCAGCGTCGAATGGCGGTACCAAGAGACCCAGTACTTC
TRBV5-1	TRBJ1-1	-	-	CASSLGATTTTEAFF	TGCGCCAGCAGCTTGGGAGCAACGACGACCACTGAAGCTTTCTTT
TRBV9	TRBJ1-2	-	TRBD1	CASSVGGTGGNYGYTF	TGTGCCAGCAGCGTAGGAGGGACAGGGGGCAACTATGGCTACACCTTC
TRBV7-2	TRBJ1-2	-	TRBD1	CASSFTGGALNYGYTF	TGTGCCAGCAGCTTCACAGGGGGGGCCTTAAACTATGGCTACACCTTC
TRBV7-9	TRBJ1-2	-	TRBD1	CASSERQGYSGYTF	TGTGCCAGCAGCGAACGACAGGGGTACTCTGGCTACACCTTC
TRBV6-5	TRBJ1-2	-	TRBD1	CASSPWTGGNYGYTF	TGTGCCAGCAGTCCGTGGACAGGGGGAAACTATGGCTACACCTTC
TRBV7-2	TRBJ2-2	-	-	CASSSRTATGELFF	TGTGCCAGCAGCTCCAGAACGGCCACCGGGGAGCTGTTTTTT
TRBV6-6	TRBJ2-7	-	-	CASSYSTGSGQYF	TGTGCCAGCAGTTATTCCACAGGTTCCGGGCAGTACTTC
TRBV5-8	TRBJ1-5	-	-	CASSSPGWGQPQHF	TGTGCCAGCAGCTCCCCAGGGTGGGGCCAGCCCCAGCATTTT
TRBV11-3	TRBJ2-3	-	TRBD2	CASSLEGGSGIGTDTQYF	TGTGCCAGCAGCTTAGAAGGTGGAAGCGGGATTGGCACAGATACGCAGTATTTT
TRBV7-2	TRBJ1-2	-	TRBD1	CASSPRGGQEGYTF	TGTGCCAGCAGCCCTAGGGGGGGACAGGAGGGCTACACCTTC
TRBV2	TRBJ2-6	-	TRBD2	CASSWTSSGANVLTF	TGTGCCAGCAGTTGGACTAGCTCTGGGGCCAACGTCCTGACTTTC
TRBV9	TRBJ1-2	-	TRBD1	CASSVDQGGRYGYTF	TGTGCCAGCAGCGTAGATCAGGGGGGGAGGTATGGCTACACCTTC
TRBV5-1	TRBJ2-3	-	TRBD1	CASSLPRQGKYGDTQYF	TGCGCCAGCAGCCTTCCTCGACAGGGAAAATACGGTGATACGCAGTATTTT
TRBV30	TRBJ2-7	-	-	CAWSVQGPLSSYEQYF	TGTGCCTGGAGTGTACAAGGACCGTTAAGCTCCTACGAGCAGTACTTC
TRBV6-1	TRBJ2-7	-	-	CASAGTHYEQYF	TGTGCCAGCGCGGGAACTCACTACGAGCAGTACTTC
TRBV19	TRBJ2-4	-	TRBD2	CASSMGTSVVPGNIQYF	TGTGCCAGTAGTATGGGGACTAGCGTAGTACCCGGAAACATTCAGTACTTC